This TCR beta chain was recorded in a study of beta chain features in type 1 diabetes. General study points: Moderate but significant shortening of TCRB CDR3s was recorded in all four CD4+ subsets from Type 1 diabetes patients.

CD45RO/CCR7/CD25/CD127/CD95/CD27 sorting isolated CD4+ naive, central memory, regulatory and stem cell-like memory cells. Germline V gives CDR1 SGHTA, CDR2 FQGNSA. Trimming removed 3 bases from V and 0 bases from J, with 11 bases in between. CDR3 length: 15 amino acids. This clone turned up a few times. Its antigen is unknown. Expressed TCRB transcripts were sequenced because the isolated RNA had all been reverse transcribed beforehand. About 4 million reads was the average for naive, central memory and regulatory T cell samples. This table comes from immunoSEQ multiplex PCR, and its TCRdb copy is limited to in-frame clones, with some not included. The sample includes 600,000 or so clones, roughly 12% of them seen just once.

Sequencing used naive CD4+ T cells from blood. This sequence originates from a man aged 25 to 40 with type 1 diabetes. This chain links TRBV7-2 with TRBJ1-1, with D hard to call. The CDR3 DNA is TGTGCCAGCAGCTTTTCCCTTGGGCTGAACACTGAAGCTTTCTTT. As protein: CASSFSLGLNTEAFF.